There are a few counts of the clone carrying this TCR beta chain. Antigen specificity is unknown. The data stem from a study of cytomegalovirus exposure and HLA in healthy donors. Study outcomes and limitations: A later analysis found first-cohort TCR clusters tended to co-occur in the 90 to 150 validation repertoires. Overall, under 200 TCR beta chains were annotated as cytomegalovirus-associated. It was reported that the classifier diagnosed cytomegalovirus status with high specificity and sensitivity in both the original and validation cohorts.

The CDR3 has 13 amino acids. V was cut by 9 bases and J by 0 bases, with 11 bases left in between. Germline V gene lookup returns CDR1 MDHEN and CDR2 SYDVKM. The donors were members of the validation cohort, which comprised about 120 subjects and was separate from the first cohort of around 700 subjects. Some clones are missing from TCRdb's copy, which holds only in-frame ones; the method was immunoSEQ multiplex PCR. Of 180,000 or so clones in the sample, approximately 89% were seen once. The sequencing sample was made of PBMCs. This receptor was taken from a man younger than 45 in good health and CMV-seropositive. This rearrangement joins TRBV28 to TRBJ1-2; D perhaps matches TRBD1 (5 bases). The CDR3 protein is CARGTAANYGYTF. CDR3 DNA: TGTGCCAGGGGGACTGCAGCTAACTATGGCTACACCTTC.